Below, one T cell receptor (beta chain) is given with its context. The antigen remains unidentified. The source of the sample is a study of post-analysis software for immune sequencing data. At the level of the study: Some patients lacked subtype; others had relapsing-remitting, secondary progressive or progressive-relapsing disease.

Unique-molecular-identifier-tagged TCR beta cDNA libraries were used. TCRdb reprocessed the PCR reads via MiXCR and lists one record per CDR3 protein. The sample lists about 760,000 distinct CDR3 sequences; roughly 27% were seen once. Whole-study results and caveats: Diversity measured as normalized Chao1 was significantly lower in multiple sclerosis patients than in controls.

This TCR was recovered from a girl between 10 and 17 years old with multiple sclerosis. Sample: blood.

CDR3 coding DNA: TGTGCCAGCAGTTTTTCCGGGCACTACACTGAAGCTTTCTTT. Residues: CASSFSGHYTEAFF. The chain has TRBV12-3 or TRBV12-4 and TRBJ1-1, with no clear D. Trimming left V 3 bases short and J 3 bases short, with 11 bases between. CDR3 size: 14 residues.